The rows below give T cell receptor beta chains drawn from one sample of a study of T cells in Graves' hyperthyroidism and ophthalmopathy. TCRdb re-analysed the multiplex PCR reads in MiXCR, keeping a single row per CDR3 protein. The profile shows a few hundred thousand distinct CDR3 sequences, 35% to 55% of them singletons. Sequenced sample: peripheral blood or thyroid tissue (not recorded which). Receptors were obtained from a woman between 18 and 29 years old with Graves' hyperthyroidism. CDR3s include the opening cysteine and the closing phenylalanine or tryptophan. The D gene is left open where the match is weak. Only part of the rows carry a size: once, few, many, or a class if the clone is expanded.

CDR3 protein: CASSPREADTIYF
CDR3 DNA: TGCGCCAGCAGCCCCCGTGAGGCGGACACCATATATTTT
clone size: many
D gene: NA
J gene: TRBJ1-3
V gene: TRBV5-1

CDR3 protein: CASSLGNTEEFQLETQYF
CDR3 DNA: TGTGCCAGCAGCTTAGGGAACACTGAAGAGTTCCAACTCGAGACCCAGTACTTC
clone size: once
D gene: NA
J gene: TRBJ2-5
V gene: TRBV7-2

CDR3 protein: CASSFVGRRADTQYF
CDR3 DNA: TGTGCCAGCAGCTTCGTCGGGAGGCGGGCAGATACGCAGTATTTT
clone size: NA
D gene: TRBD2
J gene: TRBJ2-3
V gene: TRBV13

CDR3 protein: CASSERAGLNTGELFF
CDR3 DNA: TGTGCCAGCAGTGAAAGGGCAGGATTAAACACCGGGGAGCTGTTTTTT
clone size: few
D gene: NA
J gene: TRBJ2-2
V gene: TRBV2

CDR3 protein: CASSLVREMETQYF
CDR3 DNA: TGTGCCAGCAGCTTAGTGAGGGAAATGGAGACCCAGTACTTC
clone size: many
D gene: NA
J gene: TRBJ2-5
V gene: TRBV7-2

CDR3 protein: CASSRTRNVYEQYF
CDR3 DNA: TGTGCCAGCAGCCGCACTAGGAACGTGTACGAGCAGTACTTC
clone size: NA
D gene: NA
J gene: TRBJ2-7
V gene: TRBV2

CDR3 protein: CSAGGRGYTF
CDR3 DNA: TGCAGCGCTGGGGGCCGGGGCTACACCTTC
clone size: NA
D gene: NA
J gene: TRBJ1-2
V gene: TRBV29-1

CDR3 protein: CSVGGGRNEKLFF
CDR3 DNA: TGCAGCGTGGGTGGGGGGCGGAATGAAAAACTGTTTTTT
clone size: many
D gene: NA
J gene: TRBJ1-4
V gene: TRBV29-1

CDR3 protein: CSVRRGEGSGANVLTF
CDR3 DNA: TGCAGCGTACGGAGGGGGGAGGGCTCTGGGGCCAACGTCCTGACTTTC
clone size: NA
D gene: NA
J gene: TRBJ2-6
V gene: TRBV29-1

CDR3 protein: CASSPMGSAGGVSYEQYF
CDR3 DNA: TGTGCCAGCAGTCCCATGGGATCAGCGGGAGGGGTCTCCTACGAGCAGTACTTC
clone size: NA
D gene: TRBD2
J gene: TRBJ2-7
V gene: TRBV7-2

CDR3 protein: CATSDRRPDGGDYGYTF
CDR3 DNA: TGTGCCACCAGTGATCGACGGCCGGACGGGGGTGACTATGGCTACACCTTC
clone size: many
D gene: NA
J gene: TRBJ1-2
V gene: TRBV24-1

CDR3 protein: CASSQGPRVVYGYTF
CDR3 DNA: TGCGCCAGCAGCCAAGGTCCCAGGGTTGTCTATGGCTACACCTTC
clone size: many
D gene: NA
J gene: TRBJ1-2
V gene: TRBV4-1

CDR3 protein: CASSLPLGTGEAFF
CDR3 DNA: TGTGCCAGCAGTTTACCCCTCGGGACAGGGGAAGCTTTCTTT
clone size: NA
D gene: TRBD1
J gene: TRBJ1-1
V gene: TRBV28

CDR3 protein: CASSLAGSTGNTIYF
CDR3 DNA: TGTGCCAGCAGCTTAGCGGGCAGCACTGGAAACACCATATATTTT
clone size: many
D gene: NA
J gene: TRBJ1-3
V gene: TRBV7-6

CDR3 protein: CATSPEDSPISGANVLTF
CDR3 DNA: TGTGCCACTTCCCCAGAGGACAGTCCCATTTCAGGGGCCAACGTCCTGACTTTC
clone size: many
D gene: NA
J gene: TRBJ2-6
V gene: TRBV9

CDR3 protein: CASSEGTIYF
CDR3 DNA: TGTGCCAGCAGTGAGGGGACCATATATTTT
clone size: once
D gene: NA
J gene: TRBJ1-3
V gene: TRBV2

CDR3 protein: CASSSLLSGYTEAFF
CDR3 DNA: TGTGCCAGCAGTTCCCTTTTAAGTGGGTACACTGAAGCTTTCTTT
clone size: few
D gene: NA
J gene: TRBJ1-1
V gene: TRBV27

CDR3 protein: CASSSSGQGASYEQHF
CDR3 DNA: TGTGCCAGCAGCTCCTCGGGACAGGGGGCCTCCTACGAGCAGCACTTC
clone size: NA
D gene: TRBD1
J gene: TRBJ2-7
V gene: TRBV7-2